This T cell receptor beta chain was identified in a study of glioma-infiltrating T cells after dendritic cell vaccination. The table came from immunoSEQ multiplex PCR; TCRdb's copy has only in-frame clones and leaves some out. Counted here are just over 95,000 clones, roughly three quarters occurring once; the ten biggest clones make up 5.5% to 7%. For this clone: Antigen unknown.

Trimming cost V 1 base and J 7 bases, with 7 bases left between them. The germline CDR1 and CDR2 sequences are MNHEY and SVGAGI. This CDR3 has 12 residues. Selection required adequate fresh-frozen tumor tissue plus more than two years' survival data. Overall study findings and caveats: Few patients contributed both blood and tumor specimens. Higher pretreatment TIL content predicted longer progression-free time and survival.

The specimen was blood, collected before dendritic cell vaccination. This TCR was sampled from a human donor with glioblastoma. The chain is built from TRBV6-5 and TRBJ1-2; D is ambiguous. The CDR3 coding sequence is TGTGCCAGCAGTTACTTCCCCGGTGGCTACACCTTC. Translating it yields CASSYFPGGYTF.